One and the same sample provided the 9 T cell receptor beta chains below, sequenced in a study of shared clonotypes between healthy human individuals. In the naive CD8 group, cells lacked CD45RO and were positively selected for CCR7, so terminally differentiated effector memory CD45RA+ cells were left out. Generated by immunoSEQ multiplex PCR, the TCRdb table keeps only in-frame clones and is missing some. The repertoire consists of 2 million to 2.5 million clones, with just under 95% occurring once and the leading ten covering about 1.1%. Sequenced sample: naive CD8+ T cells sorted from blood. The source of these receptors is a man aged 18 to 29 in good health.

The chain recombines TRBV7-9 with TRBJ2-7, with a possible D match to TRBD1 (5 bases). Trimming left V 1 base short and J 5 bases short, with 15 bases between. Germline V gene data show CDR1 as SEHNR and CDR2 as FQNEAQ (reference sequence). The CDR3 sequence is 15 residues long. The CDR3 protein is CASSLGPGMADEQYF. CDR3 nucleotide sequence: TGTGCCAGCAGCTTAGGTCCAGGGATGGCCGACGAGCAGTACTTC.

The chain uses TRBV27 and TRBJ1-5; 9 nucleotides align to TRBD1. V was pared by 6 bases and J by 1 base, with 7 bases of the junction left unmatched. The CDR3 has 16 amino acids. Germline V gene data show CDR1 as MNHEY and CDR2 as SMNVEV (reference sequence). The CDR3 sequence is CASSPEGTGSNQPQHF. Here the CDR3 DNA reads TGTGCCAGCAGCCCAGAGGGGACAGGGAGCAATCAGCCCCAGCATTTT.

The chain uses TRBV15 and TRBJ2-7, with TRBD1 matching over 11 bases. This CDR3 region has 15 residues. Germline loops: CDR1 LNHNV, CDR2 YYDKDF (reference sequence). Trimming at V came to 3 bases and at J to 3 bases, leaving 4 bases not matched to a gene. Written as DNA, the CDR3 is TGTGCCACCAGCAGGGGACAGGGGGAATTCTACGAGCAGTACTTC. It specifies CATSRGQGEFYEQYF.

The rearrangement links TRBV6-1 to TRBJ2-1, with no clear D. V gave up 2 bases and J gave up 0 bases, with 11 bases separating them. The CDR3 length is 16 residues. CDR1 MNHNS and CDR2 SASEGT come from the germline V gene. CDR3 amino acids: CASSEWSRSSYNEQFF. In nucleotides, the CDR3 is TGTGCCAGCAGTGAATGGAGCAGGAGCTCCTACAATGAGCAGTTCTTC.

The CDR3 loop reads CASSPTNFNYGYTF. CDR3 nucleotide sequence: TGCGCCAGCAGCCCCACTAATTTCAACTATGGCTACACCTTC. This chain connects TRBV5-1 to TRBJ1-2; D unclear. V dropped 4 bases and J dropped 2 bases, with 12 bases sitting between them. The CDR3 has 14 amino acids. CDR1 and CDR2 from the germline V gene are SGHRS and YFSETQ.

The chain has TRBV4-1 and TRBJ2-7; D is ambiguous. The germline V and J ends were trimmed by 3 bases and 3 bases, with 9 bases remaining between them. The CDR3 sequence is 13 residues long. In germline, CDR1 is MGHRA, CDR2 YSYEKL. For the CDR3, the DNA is TGCGCCAGCAGCCACAAAGAATACTACGAGCAGTACTTC. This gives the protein CASSHKEYYEQYF.

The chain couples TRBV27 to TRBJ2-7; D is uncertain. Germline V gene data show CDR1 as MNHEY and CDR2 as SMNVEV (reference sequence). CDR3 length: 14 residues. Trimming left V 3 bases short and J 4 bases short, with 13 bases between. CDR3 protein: CASSLVRFGYEQYF. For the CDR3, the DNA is TGTGCCAGCAGTTTGGTTCGTTTCGGTTACGAGCAGTACTTC.

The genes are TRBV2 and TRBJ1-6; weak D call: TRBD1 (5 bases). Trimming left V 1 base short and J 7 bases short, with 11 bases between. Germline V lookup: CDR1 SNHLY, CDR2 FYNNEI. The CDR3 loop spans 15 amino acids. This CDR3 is CASSEVAGPNSPLHF. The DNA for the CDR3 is TGTGCCAGCAGTGAAGTTGCAGGGCCAAATTCACCCCTCCACTTT.

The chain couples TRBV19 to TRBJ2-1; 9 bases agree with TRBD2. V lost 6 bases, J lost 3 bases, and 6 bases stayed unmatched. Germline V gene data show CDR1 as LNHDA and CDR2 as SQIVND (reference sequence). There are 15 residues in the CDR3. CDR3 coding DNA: TGTGCCAGTAGCGCGACTAGCGGAATCTACAATGAGCAGTTCTTC. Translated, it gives CASSATSGIYNEQFF.